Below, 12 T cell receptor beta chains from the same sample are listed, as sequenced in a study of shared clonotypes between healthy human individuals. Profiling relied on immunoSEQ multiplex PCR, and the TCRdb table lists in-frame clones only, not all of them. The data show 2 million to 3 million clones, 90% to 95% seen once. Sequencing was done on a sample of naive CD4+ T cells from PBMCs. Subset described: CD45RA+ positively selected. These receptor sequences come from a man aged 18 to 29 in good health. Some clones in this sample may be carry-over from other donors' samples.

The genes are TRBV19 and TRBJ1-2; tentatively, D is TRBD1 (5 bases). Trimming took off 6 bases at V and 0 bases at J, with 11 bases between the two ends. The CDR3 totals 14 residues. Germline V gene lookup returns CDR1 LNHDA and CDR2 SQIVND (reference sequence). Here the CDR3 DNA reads TGTGCCAGTAGAGCGGCAGGGACTAACTATGGCTACACCTTC. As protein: CASRAAGTNYGYTF.

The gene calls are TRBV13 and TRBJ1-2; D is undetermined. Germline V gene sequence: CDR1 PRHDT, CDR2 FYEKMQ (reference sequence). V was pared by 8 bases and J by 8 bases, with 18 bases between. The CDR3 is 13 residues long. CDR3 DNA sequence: TGTGCCAGCTGCCGCTTCGGGTTGACCGGCTACACCTTC. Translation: CASCRFGLTGYTF.

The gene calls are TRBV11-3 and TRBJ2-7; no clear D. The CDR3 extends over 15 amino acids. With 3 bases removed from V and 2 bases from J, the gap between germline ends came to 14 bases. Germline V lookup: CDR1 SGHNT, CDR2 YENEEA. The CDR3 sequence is CASSFRAATAYEQYF. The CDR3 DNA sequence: TGTGCCAGCAGCTTTCGGGCTGCGACGGCCTACGAGCAGTACTTC.

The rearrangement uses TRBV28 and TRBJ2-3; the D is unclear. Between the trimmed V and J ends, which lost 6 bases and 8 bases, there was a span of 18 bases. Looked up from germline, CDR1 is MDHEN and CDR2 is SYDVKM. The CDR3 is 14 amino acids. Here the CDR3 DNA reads TGTGCCAGCAGCTCTGTGGTCAACGGCGGTACGCAGTATTTT. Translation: CASSSVVNGGTQYF.

As DNA, the CDR3 is TGTGCCAGCAGAAAAAATGAAGCGGGCACCGGGGAGCTGTTTTTT. Its protein is CASRKNEAGTGELFF. The rearrangement joins TRBV2 to TRBJ2-2; weak D call: TRBD2 (6 bases). The CDR3 spans 15 residues. Between the trimmed V and J ends, which lost 6 bases and 4 bases, there was a span of 15 bases. The V gene's germline CDR1 is SNHLY and CDR2 FYNNEI.

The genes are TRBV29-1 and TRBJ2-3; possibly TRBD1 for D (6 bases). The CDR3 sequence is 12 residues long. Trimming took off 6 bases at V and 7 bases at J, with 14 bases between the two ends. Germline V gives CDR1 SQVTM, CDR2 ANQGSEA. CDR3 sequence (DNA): TGCAGCGTCGTTGAACAGGGAAATACGCAGTATTTT. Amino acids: CSVVEQGNTQYF.

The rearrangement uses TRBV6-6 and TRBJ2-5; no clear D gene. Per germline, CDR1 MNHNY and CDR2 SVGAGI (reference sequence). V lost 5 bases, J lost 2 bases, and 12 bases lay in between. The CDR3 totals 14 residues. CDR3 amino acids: CASSRLLNQETQYF. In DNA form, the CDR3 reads TGTGCCAGCAGTCGACTCCTTAATCAAGAGACCCAGTACTTC.

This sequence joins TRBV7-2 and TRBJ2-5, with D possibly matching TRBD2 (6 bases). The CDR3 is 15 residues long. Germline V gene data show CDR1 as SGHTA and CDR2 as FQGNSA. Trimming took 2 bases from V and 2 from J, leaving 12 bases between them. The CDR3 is CASSLFSGLQETQYF. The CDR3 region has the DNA TGTGCCAGCAGCTTATTTAGCGGCTTACAAGAGACCCAGTACTTC. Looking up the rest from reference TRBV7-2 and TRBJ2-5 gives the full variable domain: GAGVSQSPSNKVTEKGKDVELRCDPISGHTALYWYRQSLGQGLEFLIYFQGNSAPDKSGLPSDRFSAERTGGSVSTLTIQRTQQEDSAVYLCASSLFSGLQETQYFGPGTRLLVL.

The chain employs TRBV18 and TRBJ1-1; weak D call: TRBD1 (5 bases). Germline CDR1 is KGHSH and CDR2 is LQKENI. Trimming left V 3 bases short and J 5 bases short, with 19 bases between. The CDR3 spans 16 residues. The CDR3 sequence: CASSPRKRGAETEAFF. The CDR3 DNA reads TGTGCCAGCTCACCGAGGAAGAGGGGCGCCGAGACTGAAGCTTTCTTT.

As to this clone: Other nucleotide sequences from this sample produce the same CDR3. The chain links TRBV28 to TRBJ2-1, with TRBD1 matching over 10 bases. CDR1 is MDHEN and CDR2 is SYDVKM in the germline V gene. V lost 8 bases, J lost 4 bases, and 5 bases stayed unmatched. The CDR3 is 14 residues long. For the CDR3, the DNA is TGTGCCAGCCGGACAGGGGGGGGATACAATGAGCAGTTCTTC. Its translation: CASRTGGGYNEQFF.

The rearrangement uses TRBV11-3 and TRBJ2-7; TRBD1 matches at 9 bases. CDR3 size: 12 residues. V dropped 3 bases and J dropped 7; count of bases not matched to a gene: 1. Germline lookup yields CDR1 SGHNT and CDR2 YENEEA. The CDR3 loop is CASSFGTGEQYF. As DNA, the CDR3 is TGTGCCAGCAGCTTCGGGACAGGGGAGCAGTACTTC.

The CDR3 sequence: CATSRDTGGYSYEQYF. In DNA form, the CDR3 reads TGTGCCACCAGCAGAGACACCGGAGGGTATTCCTACGAGCAGTACTTC. The rearrangement joins TRBV15 to TRBJ2-7, with D perhaps matching TRBD2 (6 bases). Between the trimmed V and J ends, which lost 0 bases and 1 base, there was a span of 13 bases. Per germline, CDR1 LNHNV and CDR2 YYDKDF (reference sequence). The CDR3 has 16 amino acids.